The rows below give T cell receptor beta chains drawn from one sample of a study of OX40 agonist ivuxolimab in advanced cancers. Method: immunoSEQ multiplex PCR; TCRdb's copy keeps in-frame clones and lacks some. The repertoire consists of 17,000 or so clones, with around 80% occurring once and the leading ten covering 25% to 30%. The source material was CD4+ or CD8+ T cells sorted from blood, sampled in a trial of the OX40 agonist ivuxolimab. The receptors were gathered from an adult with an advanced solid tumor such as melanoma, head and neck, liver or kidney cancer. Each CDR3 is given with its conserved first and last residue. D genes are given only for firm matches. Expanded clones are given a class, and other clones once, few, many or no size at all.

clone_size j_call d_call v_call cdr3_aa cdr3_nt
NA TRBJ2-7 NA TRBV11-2 CASSLDNPPSYEQYF TGTGCCAGCAGCTTAGACAATCCTCCCTCCTACGAGCAGTACTTC
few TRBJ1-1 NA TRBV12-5 CASGLGDILNTEAFF TGTGCTAGTGGTTTGGGGGACATCTTGAACACTGAAGCTTTCTTT
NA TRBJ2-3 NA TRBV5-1 CASSFRDYNTDTQYF TGCGCCAGCAGCTTCAGGGATTATAACACAGATACGCAGTATTTT
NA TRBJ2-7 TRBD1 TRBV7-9 CASSLTGTGNHEQYF TGTGCCAGCAGCTTAACCGGGACAGGGAACCACGAGCAGTACTTC
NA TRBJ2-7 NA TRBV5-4 CASSLGGPLREQYF TGTGCCAGCAGCTTGGGGGGGCCCTTACGTGAGCAGTACTTC
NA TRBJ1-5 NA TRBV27 CASSAGPRGGSQPQHF TGTGCCAGCAGTGCGGGCCCCAGGGGAGGTAGTCAGCCCCAGCATTTT
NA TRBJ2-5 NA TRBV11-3 CASSQGRAEEQETQYF TGTGCCAGCAGCCAGGGGCGGGCAGAAGAACAAGAGACCCAGTACTTC
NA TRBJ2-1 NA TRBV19 CASSIGGLPSYNEQFF TGTGCCAGTAGTATTGGGGGACTTCCCTCCTACAATGAGCAGTTCTTC
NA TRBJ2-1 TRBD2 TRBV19 CASSVLAGLYNEQFF TGTGCCAGTAGTGTCCTAGCGGGGTTATACAATGAGCAGTTCTTC
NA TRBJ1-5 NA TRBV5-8 CASSLVGANQPQHF TGTGCCAGCAGCTTGGTGGGGGCCAATCAGCCCCAGCATTTT
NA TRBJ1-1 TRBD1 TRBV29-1 CRGDRGFF TGCAGGGGTGACAGGGGTTTCTTT
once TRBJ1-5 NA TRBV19 CASSIGGERRNQPQHF TGTGCCAGTAGTATCGGGGGGGAGCGGCGCAATCAGCCCCAGCATTTT
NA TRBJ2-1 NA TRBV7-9 CASSLSNEQFF TGTGCCAGCAGCTTATCTAATGAGCAGTTCTTC
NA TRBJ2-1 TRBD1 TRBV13 CASSLQGAFYNEQFF TGTGCCAGCAGCCTACAGGGGGCTTTCTACAATGAGCAGTTCTTC
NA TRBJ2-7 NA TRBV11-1 CASTIGPGAYEQYF TGTGCCAGCACCATCGGGCCGGGGGCCTACGAGCAGTACTTC
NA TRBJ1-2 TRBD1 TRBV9 CASSVVDRGPGYTF TGTGCCAGCAGCGTAGTGGACAGGGGGCCGGGCTACACCTTC
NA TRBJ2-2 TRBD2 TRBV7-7 CASGRAGELFF TGTGCTAGCGGGCGGGCCGGGGAGCTGTTTTTT
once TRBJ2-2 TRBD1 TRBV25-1 CASSEGDRGKQTGELFF TGTGCCAGCAGTGAGGGGGACAGGGGGAAGCAGACCGGGGAGCTGTTTTTT
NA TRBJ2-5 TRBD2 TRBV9 CASSHTSGGAGETQYF TGTGCCAGCAGCCACACTAGCGGGGGGGCCGGGGAGACCCAGTACTTC
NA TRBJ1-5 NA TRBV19 CASNQGSRNQPQHF TGTGCCAGTAATCAGGGTTCGAGGAATCAGCCCCAGCATTTT
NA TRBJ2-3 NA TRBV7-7 CASSLVVTDTQYF TGTGCTAGCAGCTTAGTGGTCACAGATACGCAGTATTTT
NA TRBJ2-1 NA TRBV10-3 CAISESPGHNEQFF TGTGCCATCAGTGAGTCGCCGGGGCACAATGAGCAGTTCTTC
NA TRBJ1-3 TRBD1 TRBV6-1 CASSEATTGTGNTIYF TGTGCCAGCAGTGAAGCCACGACAGGGACTGGAAACACCATATATTTT
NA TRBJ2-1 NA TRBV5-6 CASTLGGEQFF TGTGCCAGCACCCTAGGCGGTGAGCAGTTCTTC
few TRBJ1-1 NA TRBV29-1 CSVEGGANTEAFF TGCAGCGTCGAAGGGGGGGCGAACACTGAAGCTTTCTTT
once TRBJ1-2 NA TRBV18 CASSDMTDNYGYTF TGTGCCAGCTCAGACATGACAGACAACTATGGCTACACCTTC
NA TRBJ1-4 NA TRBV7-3 CASSLGRGPTATNEKLFF TGTGCCAGCAGCTTGGGTCGGGGACCGACTGCAACTAATGAAAAACTGTTTTTT
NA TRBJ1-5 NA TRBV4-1 CASSQTYGTNSNQPQHF TGCGCCAGCAGCCAAACGTACGGGACTAATAGCAATCAGCCCCAGCATTTT
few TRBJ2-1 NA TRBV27 CASSSAGGRYNEQFF TGTGCCAGCAGTTCGGCCGGGGGCCGGTACAATGAGCAGTTCTTC
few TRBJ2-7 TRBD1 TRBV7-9 CASSAGTVYYEQYF TGTGCCAGCAGCGCCGGGACAGTCTACTACGAGCAGTACTTC
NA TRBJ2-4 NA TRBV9 CASSFGGLGVGGNIQYF TGTGCCAGCAGCTTCGGGGGATTAGGGGTCGGTGGAAACATTCAGTACTTC
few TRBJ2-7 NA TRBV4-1 CASSQDWTELYEQYF TGCGCCAGCAGCCAAGACTGGACGGAGCTCTACGAGCAGTACTTC
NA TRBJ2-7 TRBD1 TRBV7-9 CASSFGQGPLEQYF TGTGCCAGCAGCTTTGGACAGGGACCTCTCGAGCAGTACTTC
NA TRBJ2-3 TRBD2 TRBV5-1 CASSLETSGWGDTQYF TGCGCCAGCAGCTTGGAGACTAGCGGGTGGGGAGATACGCAGTATTTT
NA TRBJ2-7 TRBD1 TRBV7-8 CASSLGDRVSYEQYF TGTGCCAGCAGCTTAGGTGACAGGGTCTCCTACGAGCAGTACTTC
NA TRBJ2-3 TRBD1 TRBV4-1 CASSREGGAATDTQYF TGCGCCAGCAGCCGGGAAGGGGGCGCCGCCACAGATACGCAGTATTTT
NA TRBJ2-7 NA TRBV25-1 CASSGSYEQYF TGTGCCAGCAGTGGGTCCTACGAGCAGTACTTC
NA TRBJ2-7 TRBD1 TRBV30 CAWDPGQSTYEQYF TGTGCCTGGGACCCGGGACAGTCCACCTACGAGCAGTACTTC
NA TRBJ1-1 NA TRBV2 CASSDLSEAFF TGTGCCAGCAGTGACTTATCTGAAGCTTTCTTT
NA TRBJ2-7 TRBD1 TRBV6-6 CASSSGQGIYEQYF TGTGCCAGCAGTTCCGGACAGGGAATCTACGAGCAGTACTTC
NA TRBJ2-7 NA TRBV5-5 CASSYRADPGYEQYF TGTGCCAGCAGTTATAGGGCCGATCCGGGCTACGAGCAGTACTTC
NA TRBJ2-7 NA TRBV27 CASSPHGYEQYF TGTGCCAGCAGTCCTCATGGGTACGAGCAGTACTTC
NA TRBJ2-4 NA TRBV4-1 CASSQGQGAGDIQYF TGCGCCAGCAGCCAAGGGCAAGGGGCAGGGGACATTCAGTACTTC
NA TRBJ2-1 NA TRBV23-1 CASSHPLGGPEQFF TGCGCCAGCAGTCACCCCTTAGGGGGGCCTGAGCAGTTCTTC
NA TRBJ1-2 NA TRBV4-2 CASSPQGGNYGYTF TGTGCCAGCAGCCCGCAGGGAGGCAACTATGGCTACACCTTC
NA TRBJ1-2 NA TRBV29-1 CSAPDSNYGYTF TGCAGCGCTCCGGACAGCAACTATGGCTACACCTTC
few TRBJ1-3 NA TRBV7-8 CASNSGLSGNTIYF TGTGCCAGCAACTCAGGGCTTAGTGGAAACACCATATATTTT
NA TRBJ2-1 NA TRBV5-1 CASSLGGGYNEQFF TGCGCCAGCAGCCTAGGAGGGGGATACAATGAGCAGTTCTTC
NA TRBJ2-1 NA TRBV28 CASSPGTSSPYNEQFF TGTGCCAGCAGCCCAGGGACTTCCTCGCCCTACAATGAGCAGTTCTTC
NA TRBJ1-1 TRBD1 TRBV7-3 CASSLTGYNTEAFF TGTGCCAGCAGCTTGACAGGGTATAACACTGAAGCTTTCTTT
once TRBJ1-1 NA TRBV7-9 CASSSPGTGNTEAFF TGTGCCAGCAGCTCCCCGGGAACAGGGAACACTGAAGCTTTCTTT
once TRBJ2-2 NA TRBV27 CASSLWGIGELFF TGTGCCAGCAGTTTATGGGGAATCGGGGAGCTGTTTTTT
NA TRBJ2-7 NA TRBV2 CASSEMRGYSYEQYF TGTGCCAGCAGTGAAATGCGGGGCTACTCCTACGAGCAGTACTTC
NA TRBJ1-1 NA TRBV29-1 CSVEEMENTEAFF TGCAGCGTTGAAGAGATGGAGAACACTGAAGCTTTCTTT
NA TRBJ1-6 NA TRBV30 CAWGDIGNSPLHF TGTGCCTGGGGGGACATAGGGAATTCACCCCTCCACTTT
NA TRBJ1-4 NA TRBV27 CASSLYGATNEKLFF TGTGCCAGCAGTTTATACGGGGCGACAAATGAAAAACTGTTTTTT
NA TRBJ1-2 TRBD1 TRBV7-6 CASSLGGTGYGYTF TGTGCCAGCAGCTTAGGTGGGACAGGATATGGCTACACCTTC
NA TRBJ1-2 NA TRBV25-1 CASSENPASYGYTF TGTGCCAGCAGTGAGAACCCAGCAAGCTATGGCTACACCTTC
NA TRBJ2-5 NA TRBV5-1 CASFLGVSGQETQYF TGCGCCAGCTTTTTGGGGGTTAGTGGACAAGAGACCCAGTACTTC
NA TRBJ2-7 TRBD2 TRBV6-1 CASSEAWGGDEQYF TGTGCCAGCAGTGAAGCTTGGGGGGGTGACGAGCAGTACTTC